This T cell receptor (beta chain) was sequenced for a study of vaccination effects on CD4 cells after COVID-19. This clone was detected only once. The antigen is not known. The ViraFEST assay expanded antigen-specific CD4+ T cells with viral peptide pools before sequencing. The culture ran for about 11 days, and then CD4+ T cells were isolated. A positive SARS-CoV-2 PCR test fell between March and December 2020. The repertoire was sequenced with immunoSEQ multiplex PCR; TCRdb's copy has only in-frame clones and lacks some. In the table there are roughly 30,000 clones, about two thirds of which are singletons. CDR3 length: 14 amino acids. Germline CDR1 reads SGHRS; CDR2 reads YFSETQ. Trimming removed 3 bases from V and 4 bases from J; junction bases left unmatched: 5.

The genes are TRBV5-1 and TRBJ1-1, with TRBD1 matching over 8 bases. The receptor was derived from a human donor who had a prior SARS-CoV-2 infection. The source material was CD4+ T cells from PBMCs cultured with a peptide pool, sampled before COVID-19 vaccination. The CDR3 coding sequence is TGCGCCAGCAGCTCAAATACAGGGGGCACTGAAGCTTTCTTT. It translates to CASSSNTGGTEAFF.